One TCR beta chain is described in this entry. Antigen: not known. This table comes from immunoSEQ multiplex PCR, and its TCRdb copy is limited to in-frame clones, with some not included. The repertoire has approximately 460,000 clones, roughly nine tenths of them found once; the top ten carry over 1.5%. Per the germline V gene, CDR1 is SGHTA and CDR2 is FQGTGA. This CDR3 spans 14 amino acids. Trimming shortened V by 5 bases and J by 8 bases, and 16 bases separated the two germline ends. This record belongs to a study of Ad26.COV2.S vaccination and SARS-CoV-2 variants. Study information: Participant was drawn from the COV1001 Ad26.COV2.S trial arm. Ad26.COV2.S shots went into the muscle once or twice, 56 days apart. Study conclusions and caveats: With respect to non-spike TCR breadth, vaccine and placebo recipients were similar.

The treatment was: some 20 received Ad26.COV2.S at low or high dose, single or two shots; roughly five received placebo; per-sample allocation not given. Collection of the samples took place on day 63 after the first injection of vaccine or placebo. V gene TRBV7-3 combines with J gene TRBJ2-1; a weak D match, TRBD1 (6 bases). The starting material was peripheral blood, obtained in a trial of Ad26.COV2.S vaccine versus placebo. This receptor was taken from a person between 18 and 59 years old who received the Ad26.COV2.S COVID-19 vaccine or a placebo. CDR3 in DNA: TGTGCCAGCAGCCTGGGGCAGGGGATGCATGAGCAGTTCTTC. It yields the protein CASSLGQGMHEQFF.